This is a list of T cell receptor beta chains from one sample in a study of blood T cell repertoires in COVID-19. The data were produced by immunoSEQ multiplex PCR, yet TCRdb's version contains in-frame clones alone and is incomplete. The sample lists about 83,000 clones, roughly 86% occurring once. Sequenced sample: peripheral blood. These receptors were collected from a man older than 75 with active or convalescent COVID-19. Both conserved end residues are part of each CDR3. The D gene is left open where the match is weak. Clone size is stated in some rows and not others, as once, few, many or a class when expanded.

D gene | J gene | V gene | clone size | CDR3 DNA | CDR3 protein
- | TRBJ1-1 | TRBV6-5 | - | TGTGCCAGCATTAGCCCCAGGGGAAACACTGAAGCTTTCTTT | CASISPRGNTEAFF
TRBD2 | TRBJ2-3 | TRBV25-1 | - | TGTGCCAGCAGCCCGGGGCTGGGCGGGAGTGTAGCAGATACGCAGTATTTT | CASSPGLGGSVADTQYF
TRBD1 | TRBJ1-2 | TRBV18 | - | TGTGCCAGCTCACCAGGCCTGGACAGGGGGGTTGGCTACACCTTC | CASSPGLDRGVGYTF
TRBD1 | TRBJ2-1 | TRBV3-1/TRBV3-2 | few | TGTGCCAGCAGCCAAGCCTCTCTAGGGGGCTGGGATGAGCAGTTCTTC | CASSQASLGGWDEQFF
- | TRBJ1-5 | TRBV19 | - | TGTGCCAGTAGTCAGGGGCGCATGGGCAATCAGCCCCAGCATTTT | CASSQGRMGNQPQHF
TRBD1 | TRBJ1-5 | TRBV27 | - | TGTGCCAGCAGTTTTGGACAGGGCCACAATCAGCCCCAGCATTTT | CASSFGQGHNQPQHF
- | TRBJ2-2 | TRBV7-8 | - | TGTGCCAGCAGTCCTTTTACACGGAACACCGGGGAGCTGTTTTTT | CASSPFTRNTGELFF
- | TRBJ2-3 | TRBV19 | few | TGTGCCAGTAGTCCACGGGGAGATACGCAGTATTTT | CASSPRGDTQYF
- | TRBJ1-1 | TRBV9 | - | TGTGCCAGCAGCGTAGCTCTGAGGGAGACTGAAGCTTTCTTT | CASSVALRETEAFF
- | TRBJ2-5 | TRBV11-3 | - | TGTGCCAGCAGCTTGGTGACCGGAGTTCAAGAGACCCAGTACTTC | CASSLVTGVQETQYF
- | TRBJ1-1 | TRBV7-9 | few | TGTGCCAGCAGCTTTTTTGCGGGGAACACTGAAGCTTTCTTT | CASSFFAGNTEAFF
- | TRBJ1-5 | TRBV19 | - | TGTGCCAGTATGGCGGGACTCAATCAGCCCCAGCATTTT | CASMAGLNQPQHF
TRBD2 | TRBJ2-5 | TRBV19 | - | TGTGCCAGTAACGATGGCGGGAGGGCCCAAGAGACCCAGTACTTC | CASNDGGRAQETQYF
TRBD2 | TRBJ2-1 | TRBV5-4 | - | TGTGCCAGCAGCCCACGGACTAGCGGGCCGTACAATGAGCAGTTCTTC | CASSPRTSGPYNEQFF
TRBD1 | TRBJ2-2 | TRBV6-5 | - | TGTGCCAGCAGCCGGACAGGGGGGAGGACCGGGGAGCTGTTTTTT | CASSRTGGRTGELFF
- | TRBJ1-5 | TRBV9 | - | TGTGCCAGCAGCCCCCGGGAGGGCTCTGGCAATCAGCCCCAGCATTTT | CASSPREGSGNQPQHF
- | TRBJ1-2 | TRBV2 | - | TGTGCCTCCCAAGGGCGGGGATTGACTGGCTACACCTTC | CASQGRGLTGYTF
- | TRBJ1-1 | TRBV5-4 | few | TGTGCCAGCAGCTCCTCAATCAGGGGTAGGGGCACTGAAGCTTTCTTT | CASSSSIRGRGTEAFF
TRBD2 | TRBJ2-1 | TRBV2 | - | TGTGCCAGCAGAGCTCGGGAGGGGGACAATGAGCAGTTCTTC | CASRAREGDNEQFF
- | TRBJ1-1 | TRBV6-4 | few | TGTGCCAGCAGTCGGGAGGGAGGGAGCACTGAAGCTTTCTTT | CASSREGGSTEAFF
- | TRBJ1-5 | TRBV15 | - | TGTGCCACCAGCAGAGTTAACAGTTGGGAGCCCCAGCATTTT | CATSRVNSWEPQHF
- | TRBJ1-1 | TRBV5-1 | - | TGCGCCAGCAGCCAACAGACAGGGAACACTGAAGCTTTCTTT | CASSQQTGNTEAFF
- | TRBJ1-2 | TRBV19 | once | TGTGCCAGTAGTAAAGTCGGACAGCTAAACTATGGCTACACCTTC | CASSKVGQLNYGYTF
TRBD2 | TRBJ2-1 | TRBV9 | - | TGTGCCAGCAGCCCCAATTGGGGGGGGAACAATGAGCAGTTCTTC | CASSPNWGGNNEQFF
- | TRBJ2-6 | TRBV9 | - | TGTGCCAGCAGCGCAGGGGACTCTGGGGCCAACGTCCTGACTTTC | CASSAGDSGANVLTF
TRBD1 | TRBJ1-1 | TRBV29-1 | - | TGCAGCGCGAACAGGGGGGACACTGAAGCTTTCTTT | CSANRGDTEAFF
- | TRBJ2-2 | TRBV4-1 | - | TGCGCCAGCAGCCAAGATGTGACAAGGTTCTCCGGGGAGCTGTTTTTT | CASSQDVTRFSGELFF
TRBD2 | TRBJ2-5 | TRBV28 | - | TGTGCCAGCAGTTTAGGTGGGGGACTAGCGGGGGAATGGTTAGAGACCCAGTACTTC | CASSLGGGLAGEWLETQYF
TRBD1 | TRBJ1-1 | TRBV3-1/TRBV3-2 | - | TGTGCCAGCAGCCCCACGGGACAGGGAAGCATGAACACTGAAGCTTTCTTT | CASSPTGQGSMNTEAFF
- | TRBJ1-6 | TRBV28 | - | TGTGCCAGCGGTCGGTGGAGGGTTAATTCACCCCTCCACTTT | CASGRWRVNSPLHF
TRBD2 | TRBJ2-5 | TRBV7-2 | - | TGTGCCGGCAGCTCGCTAGCGGGGGACCCCGGTTGGGAGACCCAGTACTTC | CAGSSLAGDPGWETQYF
TRBD2 | TRBJ2-1 | TRBV5-8 | - | TGTGCCAGCAGCTTTCGACTAGCAGGGGAGCAGTTCTTC | CASSFRLAGEQFF